This T cell receptor beta chain was sequenced during a study of graft-versus-host responses after intestinal transplantation (dated by TCRdb to about 2021). In terms of the full investigation: The transplants that recipients got were multivisceral, liver-intestinal, or isolated intestinal. Every recipient was given anti-thymocyte globulin induction, then maintenance tacrolimus and steroids for about three years. Bulk TCR-beta CDR3 sequencing was used to track graft-versus-host and host-versus-graft alloreactive T cell clones in the graft, circulation and bone marrow after intestinal transplantation. To identify alloreactive clones, pre-transplant mixed lymphocyte reaction products were sequenced and then compared with unstimulated pre-transplant donor and recipient T cells. The cohort enrolled 24 intestinal transplant recipients, one of whom was a retransplant, and a few patients without pretransplant specimens were excluded. Donor T cell macrochimerism was defined as a peak of at least 4% donor T cells among recipient peripheral blood mononuclear cells. Samples from three later patients were sequenced in-house on an Illumina MiSeq with MiXCR processing rather than by the commercial service. Study-wide findings and limitations: Early after transplant, declines in HvG clones were associated with peak levels of circulating GvH clones. GvH clones turned up in recipient bone marrow, with some appearing earlier in ileal mucosa or blood, a pattern consistent with an intestinal mucosal origin. The conclusions were limited by the relatively low number and heterogeneity of the intestinal transplant patients. Patients with donor T cell macrochimerism had high GvH to HvG T cell clonal ratios in their allografts.

The germline V gene (reference sequence) yields LNHDA for CDR1 and SQIVND for CDR2. The CDR3 runs 15 residues from the cysteine to the phenylalanine. Solely the CDR3 DNA is kept, with 45 bases framed from the first base. V is pruned by 3 bases and J by 14 bases, leaving 11 bases of the junction without a gene match. The sample's time point label is to be understood as: cells obtained before transplantation from donor or recipient. CD3+CD4+ and CD3+CD8+ populations were FACS-sorted from unstimulated pre-transplant donor and recipient cells taken from spleen or lymph nodes. The library was produced with the immunoSEQ multiplex PCR assay. In most patients, genomic DNA was isolated using the Qiagen DNeasy Blood and Tissue Kit and sent frozen to Adaptive Biotechnologies for TCR sequencing. High-throughput TCR-beta CDR3 sequencing of genomic DNA from most patients was performed by Adaptive Biotechnologies. The study's processing was this. Adaptive's ImmunoSEQ software supplied the TCR sequencing data for 15 to 20 patients, while MiXCR and VDJtools were used to process a few other patients. To correct CD4 versus CD8 sorting errors, any sequence found in both subsets at a frequency ratio below 5:1 was removed. CDR3 nucleotide sequences shared by donor and recipient were removed because the origin of these sequences could not be assigned. To count as alloreactive, a clone needed at least 2-fold expansion over unstimulated cells and a minimum CFSE-low frequency of 0.002% (template counts) or 0.001% (read counts). Mappable clones were those detected in sequenced pre-transplant spleen, lymph node, or MLR CFSE-low populations of the donor or recipient. The cumulative frequency of alloreactive clones was calculated as a percentage of all sequences, weighted by copy number. TCRdb holds this immuneACCESS table with in-frame rearrangements only. Some clones are missing; in checked studies, unresolved V genes explain under half, and the rest has no known cause. The V and J calls and clone size were taken over from that table, and D and trimming were inferred from the DNA. For this sample the table gives 40,000 to 60,000 clones, of which roughly 83% were detected only once. Clones ranked in the top ten supply approximately 0.46% of the sample.

This clone was seen more than once but under ten times. This receptor's antigen is unknown. Base qualities are not at hand, and no much larger clone is one base apart. The sequence was obtained from a human donor who was the organ donor for an intestinal transplant. This sequence uses TRBV19 and TRBJ2-1; 12 middle bases align to TRBD2. The material was unstimulated CD4+ T cells sorted from spleen or lymph node cells, obtained before transplant. The DNA sequence is as follows: TGTGCCAGTAGTATGCAACGGACTAGCGGGGTAATGGAGTTCTTC. Its amino acids are CASSMQRTSGVMEFF.